This T cell receptor (beta chain) derives from a study of regulatory T cells in long-lasting Graves disease. On the study more broadly: Less than 3 months of antithyroid drugs had been taken by newly diagnosed Graves' patients. Whole-study findings and limits: Persistent disease favored TRBV28, TRBJ1-2 and TRBJ2-5. In persistent patients, shared public clonotypes (around 2,600) outnumbered those in new patients (around 1,000).

Germline V CDR1 and CDR2: SGHRS, YFSETQ. Trimming took 6 bases from V and 0 from J, leaving 14 bases between them. The CDR3 loop spans 15 amino acids. The time point is: newly diagnosed GD, antithyroid drugs for less than 3 months. Construction of the TCR library relied on RNA isolated from PBMCs. Enrollment of patients was through an endocrinology department in Xi'an, China. In its sample, this clonotype was seen many times. Antigen unknown. Researchers made TCR beta libraries by using iRepertoire HTBI primers and running Arm-PCR on CDR3 regions. A single record per CDR3 protein comes from TCRdb applying MiXCR to the multiplex PCR reads. The sample comprises some 250,000 distinct CDR3 sequences, approximately 18% of which are singletons, and less than 15% rests with the top ten. These data are also associated with another study on T cells in Graves' hyperthyroidism and ophthalmopathy.

J is TRBJ2-3 and V is TRBV5-1; D possibly corresponds to TRBD2 (5 bases). The clonotype originates from a woman in her 30s with Graves disease. The input for sequencing was peripheral blood mononuclear cells (PBMCs), taken at new diagnosis, from a patient treated with antithyroid drugs. The CDR3 sequence: CASTLSSASTDTQYF. The CDR3 DNA follows: TGCGCCAGCACACTCAGTAGCGCTAGCACAGATACGCAGTATTTT.